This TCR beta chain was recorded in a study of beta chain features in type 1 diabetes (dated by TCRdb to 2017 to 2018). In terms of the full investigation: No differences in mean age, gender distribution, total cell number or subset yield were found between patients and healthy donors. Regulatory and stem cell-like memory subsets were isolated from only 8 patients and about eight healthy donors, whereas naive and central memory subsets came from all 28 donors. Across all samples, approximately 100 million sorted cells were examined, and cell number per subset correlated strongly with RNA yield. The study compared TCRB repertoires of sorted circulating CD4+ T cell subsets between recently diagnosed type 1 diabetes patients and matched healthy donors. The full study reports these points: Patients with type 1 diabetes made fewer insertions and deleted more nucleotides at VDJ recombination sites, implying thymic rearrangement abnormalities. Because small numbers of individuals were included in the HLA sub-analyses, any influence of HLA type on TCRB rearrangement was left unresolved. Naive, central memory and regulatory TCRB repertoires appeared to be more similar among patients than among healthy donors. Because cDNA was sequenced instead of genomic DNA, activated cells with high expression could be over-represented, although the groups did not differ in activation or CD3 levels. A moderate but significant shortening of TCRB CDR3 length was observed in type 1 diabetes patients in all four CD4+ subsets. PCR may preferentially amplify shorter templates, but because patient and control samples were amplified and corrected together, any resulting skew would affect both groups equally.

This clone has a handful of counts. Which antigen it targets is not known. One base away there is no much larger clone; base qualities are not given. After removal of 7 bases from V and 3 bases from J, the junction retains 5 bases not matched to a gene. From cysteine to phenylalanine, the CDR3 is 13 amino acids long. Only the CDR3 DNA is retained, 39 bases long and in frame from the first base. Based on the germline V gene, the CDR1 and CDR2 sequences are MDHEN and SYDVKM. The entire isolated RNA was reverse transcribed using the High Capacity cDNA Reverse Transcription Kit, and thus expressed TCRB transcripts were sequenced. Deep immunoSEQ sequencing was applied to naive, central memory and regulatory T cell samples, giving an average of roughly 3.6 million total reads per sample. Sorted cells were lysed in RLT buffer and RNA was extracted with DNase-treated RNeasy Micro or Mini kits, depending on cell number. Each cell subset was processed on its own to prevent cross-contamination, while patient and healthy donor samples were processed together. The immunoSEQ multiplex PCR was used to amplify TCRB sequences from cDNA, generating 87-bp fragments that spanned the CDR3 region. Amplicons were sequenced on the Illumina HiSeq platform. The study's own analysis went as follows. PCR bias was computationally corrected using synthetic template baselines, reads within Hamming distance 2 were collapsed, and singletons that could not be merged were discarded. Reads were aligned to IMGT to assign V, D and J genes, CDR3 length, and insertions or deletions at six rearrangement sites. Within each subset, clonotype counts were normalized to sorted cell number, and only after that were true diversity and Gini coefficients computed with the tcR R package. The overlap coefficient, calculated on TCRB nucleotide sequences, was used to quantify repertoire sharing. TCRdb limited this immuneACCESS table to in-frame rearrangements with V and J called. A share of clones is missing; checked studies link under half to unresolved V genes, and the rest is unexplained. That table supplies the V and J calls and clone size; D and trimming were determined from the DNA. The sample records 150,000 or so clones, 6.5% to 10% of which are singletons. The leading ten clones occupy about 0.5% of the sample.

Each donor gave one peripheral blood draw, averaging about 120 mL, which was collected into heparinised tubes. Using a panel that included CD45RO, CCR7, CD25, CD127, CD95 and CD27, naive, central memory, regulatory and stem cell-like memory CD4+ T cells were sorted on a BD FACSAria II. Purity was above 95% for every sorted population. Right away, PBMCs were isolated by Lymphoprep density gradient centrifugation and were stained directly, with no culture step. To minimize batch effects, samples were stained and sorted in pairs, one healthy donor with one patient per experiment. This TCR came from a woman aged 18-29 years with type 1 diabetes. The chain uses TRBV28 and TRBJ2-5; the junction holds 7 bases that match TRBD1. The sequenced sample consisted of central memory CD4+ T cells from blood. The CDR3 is CASNPGQEETQYF. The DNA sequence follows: TGTGCCAGCAACCCAGGACAGGAAGAGACCCAGTACTTC.